Listed here are 13 T cell receptor beta chains from one sample, sequenced in a study of radiotherapy plus CTLA-4 blockade in lung cancer. TCRdb keeps only in-frame clones here, not all; method: immunoSEQ multiplex PCR. The sample lists about 67,000 clones; roughly four fifths were seen once. Sequencing used peripheral blood, obtained from a patient treated with radiotherapy plus ipilimumab. Receptors originate from a human donor with non-small cell lung cancer whose response to radiotherapy plus ipilimumab could not be evaluated. Some clones in this sample may be carry-over from other donors' samples.

This chain links TRBV5-6 with TRBJ1-1; D call uncertain. The CDR3 is 16 residues long. Germline loops: CDR1 SGHDT, CDR2 YYEEEE. V was shortened by 0 bases and J by 3 bases, with 15 bases between the two germline ends. The CDR3 is CASSLVRTGGYTEAFF. CDR3 bases: TGTGCCAGCAGCTTGGTGAGGACTGGAGGGTACACTGAAGCTTTCTTT.

The V gene is TRBV6-5, the J gene TRBJ2-3; 7 bases match TRBD1. Germline lookup yields CDR1 MNHEY and CDR2 SVGAGI. V was clipped by 3 bases and J by 2 bases; unmatched bases: 8. The CDR3 runs to 16 residues. In DNA, the CDR3 is TGTGCCAGCAGTTATGTGAGGGGGCGCCCCACAGATACGCAGTATTTT. It encodes CASSYVRGRPTDTQYF.

The table lists this clone with a count of one. This sequence joins TRBV5-1 and TRBJ1-1; 8 nucleotides agree with TRBD1. Germline V gene data show CDR1 as SGHRS and CDR2 as YFSETQ. The CDR3 totals 14 residues. J gave up 4 bases and V 2 bases, and 4 bases lay outside the gene matches. CDR3: CASSFRGHGTEAFF. Here the CDR3 DNA reads TGCGCCAGCAGCTTCAGGGGGCACGGCACTGAAGCTTTCTTT.

CDR3 nucleotide sequence: TGTGCCAGCAGCCAGACAGGGTTAAACTATGGCTACACCTTC. Translation gives CASSQTGLNYGYTF. The V call is TRBV5-5, the J call TRBJ1-2, with 7 bases aligning to TRBD1. The CDR3 runs 14 residues. Germline lookup yields CDR1 SGHKS and CDR2 YYEKEE (reference sequence). J lost 2 bases, V lost 4 bases, and 5 bases had no gene match.

About this clone itself: Sequence at one end of the junction differs from germline and may be a read error. The chain uses TRBV20-1 and TRBJ2-1; TRBD2 aligns across 12 bases. The length of the CDR3 is 10 residues. Germline CDR1 is DFQATT and CDR2 is SNEGSKA (reference sequence). CDR3 in DNA: TGCAGTGCTAGACTAGCGGGGGGGGTCTTC. Translating it yields CSARLAGGVF.

The V gene is TRBV30, the J gene TRBJ2-7; D remains unclear. The CDR3 runs to 14 residues. Germline CDR1 GTSNPN, CDR2 SVGIG (reference sequence). V lost 2 bases and J lost 1, with 12 bases in between. The CDR3 DNA reads TGTGCCTGGAGTATCGGCAGGCGTTCCTACGAGCAGTACTTC. Amino acid sequence: CAWSIGRRSYEQYF.

This clone was counted a few times. This rearrangement joins TRBV7-6 to TRBJ2-3; D is possibly TRBD1 (5 bases). Germline V gene lookup returns CDR1 SGHVS and CDR2 FNYEAQ. This CDR3 has 13 amino acids. V was clipped by 4 bases and J by 5 bases, with 10 bases between them. CDR3 protein: CASSSYQGDTQYF. The CDR3 nucleotides read TGTGCCAGCAGCTCATACCAGGGAGATACGCAGTATTTT. The full variable domain, with the rest looked up from reference TRBV7-6 and TRBJ2-3, is GAGVSQSPRYKVTKRGQDVALRCDPISGHVSLYWYRQALGQGPEFLTYFNYEAQQDKSGLPNDRFSAERPEGSISTLTIQRTEQRDSAMYRCASSSYQGDTQYFGPGTRLTVL.

This chain connects TRBV5-1 to TRBJ2-7; 7 bases align to TRBD1. The V and J ends lost 1 base and 3 bases, in that order; junction bases with no gene match: 7. In germline, CDR1 is SGHRS, CDR2 YFSETQ. CDR3 length: 15 residues. CDR3 nucleotides: TGCGCCAGCAGCTTGAGGGGGACAGATCGCTACGAGCAGTACTTC. Its protein product is CASSLRGTDRYEQYF.

This rearrangement joins TRBV29-1 to TRBJ1-1; 9 bases agree with TRBD1. Germline values: CDR1 SQVTM, CDR2 ANQGSEA. V lost 6 bases, J lost 1 base, and 6 bases stayed unmatched. The CDR3 consists of 14 residues. CDR3 amino acids: CSVRQGGSNTEAFF. The DNA of the CDR3 is TGCAGCGTCAGACAGGGGGGGTCGAACACTGAAGCTTTCTTT.

The rearrangement joins TRBV6-6 to TRBJ1-3, with D possibly TRBD1 on 5 matching bases. The CDR3 runs 12 residues. The V gene's germline CDR1 is MNHNY and CDR2 SVGAGI (reference sequence). V lost 8 bases and J lost 3, with 8 bases in between. CDR3 sequence: CASLDNGNTIYF. The DNA for the CDR3 is TGTGCCAGCCTGGACAATGGAAACACCATATATTTT.

This clone was observed a handful of times. The J gene is TRBJ1-2, the V gene TRBV27; 8 bases map to TRBD1. The length of the CDR3 is 14 residues. Germline V gene data show CDR1 as MNHEY and CDR2 as SMNVEV (reference sequence). V trimming: 5 bases; J trimming: 4 bases; junction bases outside the gene matches: 6. This CDR3 reads CASSARQGIYGYTF. DNA of the CDR3: TGTGCCAGCAGTGCTCGACAGGGGATCTATGGCTACACCTTC.

The chain uses TRBV18 and TRBJ1-1; D is perhaps TRBD1 (6 bases). V was pared by 2 bases and J by 2 bases, with 12 bases between. The CDR3 covers 15 residues. Germline V gene lookup returns CDR1 KGHSH and CDR2 LQKENI. The CDR3, as DNA: TGTGCCAGCTCACCAGGGGCACAGGGTAACACTGAAGCTTTCTTT. Its protein product is CASSPGAQGNTEAFF.

In nucleotides, the CDR3 is TGTGCCAGCAGTGACCGGACAGATACGCAGTATTTT. It specifies CASSDRTDTQYF. This chain uses TRBV6-4 with TRBJ2-3; no firm D call. Trimming stripped 2 bases from V and 3 bases from J, with 3 bases between. CDR3 length equals 12 residues. Per germline, CDR1 MRHNA and CDR2 SNTAGT.